The 29 T cell receptor beta chains below were found in one sample sequenced in a study of molecular identifiers for immune sequencing clone quantification. TCRdb reprocessed the PCR reads with MiXCR, giving one entry per CDR3 protein. This sample has 300,000 to 400,000 distinct CDR3 sequences, with 24% found just once. Sequencing input: naive CD8+ T cells from blood, with Jurkat cell RNA spiked in. The subset is: FACS-sorted CD8+CD4-CCR7+CD45RA+ naive T cells. These receptors all come from a human donor in good health. Some libraries in this study had Jurkat cell RNA spiked in.

This clonotype was detected many times. The chain has TRBV7-9 and TRBJ2-7, with 8 bases matching TRBD1. CDR1 and CDR2 (germline): SEHNR, FQNEAQ (reference sequence). The CDR3 extends over 15 amino acids. V shed 5 bases and J 5 bases; nucleotides not matched to a gene: 11. The chain's CDR3 is CASSTRTGYDHEQYF. The CDR3, as DNA: TGTGCCAGCAGCACTAGGACAGGGTACGACCACGAGCAGTACTTC.

V and J are TRBV20-1 and TRBJ2-7; TRBD2 might be the D (6 bases). The CDR3 extends over 14 amino acids. Trimming pared 6 bases from V and 5 bases from J, leaving 20 bases between. Germline lookup yields CDR1 DFQATT and CDR2 SNEGSKA (reference sequence). The CDR3 DNA reads as TGCAGTGCCCCCCCTCGCGGAGGGGTCCACGAGCAGTACTTC. This gives the protein CSAPPRGGVHEQYF.

This clonotype came up many times. The V gene is TRBV14, the J gene TRBJ2-3; the D is unclear. The CDR3 runs to 12 residues. V shed 1 base and J shed 4 bases, with 3 bases lying between them. CDR1 is SGHDN and CDR2 is FVKESK in the germline V gene. The DNA of the CDR3 is TGTGCCAGCAGCCAAGCTTCAGATACGCAGTATTTT. Residues: CASSQASDTQYF.

About this clonotype: A much larger clone lies one base from this, so it may be a read error. V and J are TRBV14 and TRBJ1-1; perhaps TRBD1 as D (5 bases). Trimming stripped 4 bases from V and 7 bases from J, with 19 bases between. This CDR3 contains 15 residues. Germline V gene data show CDR1 as SGHDN and CDR2 as FVKESK. CDR3 region: CASSRVFGAAGEAFF. CDR3 nucleotide sequence: TGTGCCAGCAGCCGAGTCTTCGGGGCAGCTGGTGAAGCTTTCTTT.

A remark on this clonotype: A much more abundant neighbour one base away suggests this may be a read error. The V gene is TRBV5-5, the J gene TRBJ1-1; no clear D. Germline CDR1 and CDR2: SGHKS and YYEKEE (reference sequence). The CDR3 totals 13 residues. The germline V and J ends were trimmed by 4 bases and 3 bases, with 10 bases remaining between them. The CDR3 loop is CASSLWADTEAFF. The CDR3 DNA reads as TGTGCCAGCAGCCTGTGGGCAGACACTGAAGCTTTCTTT.

Note on this clonotype: This may be a read error, as it is one base from a much larger clone. This chain connects TRBV12-3 or TRBV12-4 to TRBJ1-4, with D possibly TRBD1 on 6 matching bases. The CDR3 sequence is 17 residues long. Trimming removed 4 bases from V and 3 bases from J, with 18 bases in between. CDR3 sequence: CASSSLGRGAPNEKLFF. DNA for the CDR3: TGTGCCAGCAGTTCCCTGGGACGGGGGGCGCCTAATGAAAAACTGTTTTTT.

This clonotype was picked up many times. This chain joins TRBV2 and TRBJ2-7; D is possibly TRBD1 (5 bases). This CDR3 is built from 14 residues. CDR1 is SNHLY, CDR2 FYNNEI, per germline. The V end was cut by 1 base, the J end by 0 bases, with 7 bases between. The CDR3: CASSEVGASYEQYF. DNA of the CDR3: TGTGCCAGCAGTGAAGTTGGGGCCTCCTACGAGCAGTACTTC.

Only a few counts were recorded for this clonotype. The chain is built from TRBV29-1 and TRBJ1-1; D may be TRBD1 (6 bases). Trimming pared 8 bases from V and 6 bases from J, leaving 31 bases between. The germline V gene encodes CDR1 SQVTM and CDR2 ANQGSEA. This CDR3 has 17 residues. The CDR3 region has the DNA TGCAGCATTAACCACCAACCCTCAGAGGGACACTTCGCTGAAGCTTTCTTT. The encoded protein is CSINHQPSEGHFAEAFF.

In the case of this clonotype: A much larger clone lies one base from this, so it may be a read error. The chain links TRBV2 to TRBJ1-1; D not certain. The CDR3 has 13 amino acids. Germline CDR1 is SNHLY and CDR2 is FYNNEI. DNA of the CDR3: TGTGCCAGCAGTGTTGGTCCCAACACTGAAGTTTTCTTT. Protein: CASSVGPNTEVFF.

This clonotype was seen repeatedly, ten times or more. The V gene is TRBV5-1, the J gene TRBJ2-2, with D tentatively TRBD2 (5 bases). CDR1 SGHRS and CDR2 YFSETQ come from the germline V gene. V was trimmed by 3 bases and J by 1 base, leaving 13 bases between them. CDR3 length: 16 amino acids. The CDR3 DNA sequence: TGCGCCAGCAGCTCCGGTAGCGCAGGGAACACCGGGGAGCTGTTTTTT. It is translated as CASSSGSAGNTGELFF.

This clonotype was observed a few times. The chain has TRBV7-9 and TRBJ1-4; a possible D gene is TRBD1 (6 bases). The CDR3 length is 12 residues. Germline loops: CDR1 SEHNR, CDR2 FQNEAQ (reference sequence). V was clipped by 5 bases and J by 10 bases, with 11 bases between them. DNA for the CDR3: TGTGCCAGCAGCCACAGGGAAGGAAAACTGTTTTTT. Amino acids: CASSHREGKLFF.

The gene calls are TRBV27 and TRBJ2-1; D possibly corresponds to TRBD1 (6 bases). Looked up from germline, CDR1 is MNHEY and CDR2 is SMNVEV (reference sequence). V gave up 0 bases and J gave up 3 bases, with 12 bases separating them. The CDR3 contains 16 residues. The CDR3 protein is CASSLSIKGGYNEQFF. CDR3 DNA: TGTGCCAGCAGTTTATCAATTAAAGGGGGCTACAATGAGCAGTTCTTC.

Only a few counts were recorded for this clonotype. The chain carries TRBV20-1 and TRBJ1-5, with D possibly matching TRBD1 (5 bases). The CDR3 spans 14 residues. V was pared by 3 bases and J by 5 bases, with 14 bases between. In germline, CDR1 is DFQATT, CDR2 SNEGSKA (reference sequence). The CDR3 sequence is CSARGGFVDQPQHF. CDR3 in DNA: TGCAGTGCTAGGGGGGGGTTTGTCGATCAGCCCCAGCATTTT.

This clonotype was seen many times. The chain uses TRBV30 and TRBJ2-1; D ambiguous. CDR3 length: 13 amino acids. Per the germline V gene, CDR1 is GTSNPN and CDR2 is SVGIG (reference sequence). The ends were cut back, 3 bases at V and 5 bases at J, with 11 bases in the middle. CDR3 nucleotide sequence: TGTGCCTGGAGCCTAAGTATGAACAATGAGCAGTTCTTC. Translation gives CAWSLSMNNEQFF.

Only a few counts were recorded for this clonotype. V is TRBV20-1 and J is TRBJ1-3; no clear D gene. In germline, CDR1 is DFQATT, CDR2 SNEGSKA (reference sequence). This CDR3 has 14 amino acids. Deletions cut 0 bases from V and 3 bases from J, with 9 bases between. Written as DNA, the CDR3 is TGCAGTGCTAGAGAATGGGATAGTGGAAACACCATATATTTT. Protein sequence: CSAREWDSGNTIYF.

The rearrangement joins TRBV19 to TRBJ2-1; TRBD2 might be the D (5 bases). This CDR3 contains 14 residues. Germline-derived CDR1 and CDR2 are LNHDA and SQIVND (reference sequence). Trimming removed 5 bases from V and 9 bases from J, with 17 bases in between. CDR3 sequence (DNA): TGTGCCAGTAGTCCCGGGGTCACCATGGCTGAGCAGTTCTTC. Amino acids: CASSPGVTMAEQFF.

Points on this clonotype: The junction does not match germline at one end; this may be a read error. The chain joins TRBV6-5 to TRBJ2-5, with D unclear. CDR1 MNHEY and CDR2 SVGAGI come from the germline V gene. This CDR3 comprises 11 residues. The CDR3 DNA follows: TGTGCCAGCAGCTTTTTAGAGCCCCAGTACTTC. Translated, it gives CASSFLEPQYF.

This clonotype occurred a few times. This chain connects TRBV28 to TRBJ2-7, with D uncertain. Per germline, CDR1 MDHEN and CDR2 SYDVKM. The CDR3 covers 12 residues. V lost 7 bases and J 6 bases, leaving 13 bases between the germline ends. This CDR3 reads CASIGPYREQYF. The CDR3 DNA reads as TGTGCCAGCATAGGTCCCTACCGCGAGCAGTACTTC.

This CDR3 is CASIGLAGGIEQFF. Here the CDR3 DNA reads TGTGCCAGCATCGGACTAGCGGGGGGCATTGAGCAGTTCTTC. The chain joins TRBV6-2 or TRBV6-3 to TRBJ2-1; TRBD2 matches at 14 bases. CDR1 is MNHEY, CDR2 SVGEGT, per germline. There are 14 residues in the CDR3. V was clipped by 7 bases and J by 9 bases; unmatched bases: 5.

The chain joins TRBV6-5 to TRBJ2-7; the D gene is possibly TRBD1 (6 bases). With 0 bases removed from V and 0 bases from J, the gap between germline ends came to 12 bases. This CDR3 spans 16 amino acids. Germline CDR1 reads MNHEY; CDR2 reads SVGAGI. CDR3 protein: CASSYSGSGDSYEQYF. CDR3 nucleotides: TGTGCCAGCAGTTACTCAGGGTCAGGGGACTCCTACGAGCAGTACTTC.

This clonotype has a handful of counts. The CDR3 DNA sequence: TGTGCCAGCAGTACCCTTATGGGGGGACTAGCGGGCTTACAAGAGACCCAGTACTTC. Translated, it gives CASSTLMGGLAGLQETQYF. The V gene is TRBV28, the J gene TRBJ2-5, with TRBD2 matching over 12 bases. There are 19 residues in the CDR3. With V trimmed by 5 bases and J by 2 bases, 15 bases remained unmatched. Germline V gene lookup returns CDR1 MDHEN and CDR2 SYDVKM.

This clonotype was counted only a few times. The chain recombines TRBV12-3 or TRBV12-4 with TRBJ2-7, with TRBD2 matching over 11 bases. V trimming: 5 bases; J trimming: 5 bases; junction bases outside the gene matches: 8. The CDR3 runs 15 residues. Here the CDR3 reads CASSETSGGGNEQYF. CDR3 DNA sequence: TGTGCCAGCAGTGAAACTAGCGGGGGAGGCAACGAGCAGTACTTC.

Regarding this clonotype: The junction does not match germline at one end; this may be a read error. The rearrangement links TRBV7-3 to TRBJ2-1; no definite D call. Germline loops: CDR1 SGHTA, CDR2 FQGTGA. CDR3 length: 16 residues. The CDR3 is CASGLPFLIRDNEQFF. CDR3 bases: TGTGCCAGCGGCTTACCTTTCTTGATCAGAGACAATGAGCAGTTCTTC. The variable domain in full, completed from reference TRBV7-3 and TRBJ2-1, reads GAGVSQTPSNKVTEKGKYVELRCDPISGHTALYWYRQSLGQGPEFLIYFQGTGAADDSGLPNDRFFAVRPEGSVSTLKIQRTERGDSAVYLCASGLPFLIRDNEQFFGPGTRLTVL.

About this clonotype: This may be a read error: a much more frequent sequence differs by one nucleotide. The chain uses TRBV9 and TRBJ2-3; TRBD1 or TRBD2 may be the D gene (6 bases each). The CDR3 contains 15 residues. Germline CDR1 reads SGDLS; CDR2 reads YYNGEE. CDR3 in amino acids: CTSSEGGASTDTQYF. CDR3 DNA sequence: TGTACCAGCAGCGAGGGGGGTGCTAGCACAGATACGCAGTATTTT. The variable domain in full, with the rest retrieved from reference TRBV9 and TRBJ2-3, is DSGVTQTPKHLITATGQRVTLRCSPRSGDLSVYWYQQSLDQGLQFLIQYYNGEERAKGNILERFSAQQFPDLHSELNLSSLELGDSALYFCTSSEGGASTDTQYFGPGTRLTVL.

The rearrangement links TRBV20-1 to TRBJ2-7, with 9 positions matching TRBD2. The ends lost 0 bases at V and 7 bases at J; junction bases unmatched: 13. The CDR3 loop spans 16 amino acids. CDR1 is DFQATT and CDR2 is SNEGSKA in the germline V gene (reference sequence). CDR3: CSARDFLAGEVGEQYF. The CDR3 DNA reads as TGCAGTGCTAGAGATTTTTTAGCGGGAGAGGTGGGGGAGCAGTACTTC.

The rearrangement links TRBV6-1 to TRBJ2-5; no firm D call. Between the trimmed V and J ends, which lost 7 bases and 1 base, there was a span of 13 bases. The CDR3 runs to 14 residues. The germline V gene has CDR1 MNHNS and CDR2 SASEGT. The CDR3 here is CASNLLGFQETQYF. CDR3 DNA sequence: TGTGCCAGCAACCTCCTAGGGTTCCAAGAGACCCAGTACTTC.

This clonotype was picked up a small number of times. The chain combines TRBV6-5 with TRBJ2-1, with D unclear. V lost 8 bases, J lost 9 bases, and 20 bases lay in between. The germline V gene encodes CDR1 MNHEY and CDR2 SVGAGI. The CDR3 has 14 residues. The chain's CDR3 is CASGSSSMDGEQFF. DNA for the CDR3: TGTGCCAGCGGTAGTAGTAGCATGGACGGTGAGCAGTTCTTC.

This clonotype was counted many times. The rearrangement uses TRBV12-3 or TRBV12-4 and TRBJ2-3, with TRBD2 matching 7 bases. The V segment lost 7 bases and the J segment 3 bases; nucleotides outside the gene matches: 4. The CDR3 runs to 13 residues. CDR3 DNA sequence: TGTGCCAGCACTGTACTAGCGACAGATACGCAGTATTTT. This encodes CASTVLATDTQYF.

The V and J genes are TRBV2 and TRBJ2-1; D is perhaps TRBD1 (6 bases). The length of the CDR3 is 15 residues. With 8 bases removed from V and 6 bases from J, the gap between germline ends came to 20 bases. In germline, CDR1 is SNHLY, CDR2 FYNNEI. CDR3 in amino acids: CASETTAGQSNEQFF. The DNA of the CDR3 is TGTGCCAGCGAAACAACCGCCGGACAGAGCAATGAGCAGTTCTTC.